This T cell receptor (beta chain) was identified during a study of cytomegalovirus exposure and HLA in healthy donors. Turning to the study itself: As released early, the data held about 85 million unique TCRs from HLA-typed donors.

To note about this clone: What it binds is unknown.

This CDR3 comprises 15 residues. Germline CDR1 and CDR2: SGHTA and FQGTGA. With 0 bases clipped from V and 7 bases from J, the junction kept 6 bases outside the gene matches. The PCR contained 60 Vbeta and 13 Jbeta primers. Sequencing used immunoSEQ multiplex PCR; TCRdb keeps in-frame clones, though not all of them. The sample lists roughly 190,000 clones, 70% to 75% occurring once. General study results and limits: Analysis performed later found 16,951 TCR beta sequences associated with HLA alleles at 0.05 false discovery rate.

The chain couples TRBV7-3 to TRBJ2-1, with 7 bases identical to TRBD2. Sequencing input: PBMCs. The sequence was obtained from a man younger than 45 in good health and CMV-seropositive. As DNA, the CDR3 is TGTGCCAGCAGCTTAACAAGCGGACTAGAGAATGAGCAGTTCTTC. This encodes CASSLTSGLENEQFF.